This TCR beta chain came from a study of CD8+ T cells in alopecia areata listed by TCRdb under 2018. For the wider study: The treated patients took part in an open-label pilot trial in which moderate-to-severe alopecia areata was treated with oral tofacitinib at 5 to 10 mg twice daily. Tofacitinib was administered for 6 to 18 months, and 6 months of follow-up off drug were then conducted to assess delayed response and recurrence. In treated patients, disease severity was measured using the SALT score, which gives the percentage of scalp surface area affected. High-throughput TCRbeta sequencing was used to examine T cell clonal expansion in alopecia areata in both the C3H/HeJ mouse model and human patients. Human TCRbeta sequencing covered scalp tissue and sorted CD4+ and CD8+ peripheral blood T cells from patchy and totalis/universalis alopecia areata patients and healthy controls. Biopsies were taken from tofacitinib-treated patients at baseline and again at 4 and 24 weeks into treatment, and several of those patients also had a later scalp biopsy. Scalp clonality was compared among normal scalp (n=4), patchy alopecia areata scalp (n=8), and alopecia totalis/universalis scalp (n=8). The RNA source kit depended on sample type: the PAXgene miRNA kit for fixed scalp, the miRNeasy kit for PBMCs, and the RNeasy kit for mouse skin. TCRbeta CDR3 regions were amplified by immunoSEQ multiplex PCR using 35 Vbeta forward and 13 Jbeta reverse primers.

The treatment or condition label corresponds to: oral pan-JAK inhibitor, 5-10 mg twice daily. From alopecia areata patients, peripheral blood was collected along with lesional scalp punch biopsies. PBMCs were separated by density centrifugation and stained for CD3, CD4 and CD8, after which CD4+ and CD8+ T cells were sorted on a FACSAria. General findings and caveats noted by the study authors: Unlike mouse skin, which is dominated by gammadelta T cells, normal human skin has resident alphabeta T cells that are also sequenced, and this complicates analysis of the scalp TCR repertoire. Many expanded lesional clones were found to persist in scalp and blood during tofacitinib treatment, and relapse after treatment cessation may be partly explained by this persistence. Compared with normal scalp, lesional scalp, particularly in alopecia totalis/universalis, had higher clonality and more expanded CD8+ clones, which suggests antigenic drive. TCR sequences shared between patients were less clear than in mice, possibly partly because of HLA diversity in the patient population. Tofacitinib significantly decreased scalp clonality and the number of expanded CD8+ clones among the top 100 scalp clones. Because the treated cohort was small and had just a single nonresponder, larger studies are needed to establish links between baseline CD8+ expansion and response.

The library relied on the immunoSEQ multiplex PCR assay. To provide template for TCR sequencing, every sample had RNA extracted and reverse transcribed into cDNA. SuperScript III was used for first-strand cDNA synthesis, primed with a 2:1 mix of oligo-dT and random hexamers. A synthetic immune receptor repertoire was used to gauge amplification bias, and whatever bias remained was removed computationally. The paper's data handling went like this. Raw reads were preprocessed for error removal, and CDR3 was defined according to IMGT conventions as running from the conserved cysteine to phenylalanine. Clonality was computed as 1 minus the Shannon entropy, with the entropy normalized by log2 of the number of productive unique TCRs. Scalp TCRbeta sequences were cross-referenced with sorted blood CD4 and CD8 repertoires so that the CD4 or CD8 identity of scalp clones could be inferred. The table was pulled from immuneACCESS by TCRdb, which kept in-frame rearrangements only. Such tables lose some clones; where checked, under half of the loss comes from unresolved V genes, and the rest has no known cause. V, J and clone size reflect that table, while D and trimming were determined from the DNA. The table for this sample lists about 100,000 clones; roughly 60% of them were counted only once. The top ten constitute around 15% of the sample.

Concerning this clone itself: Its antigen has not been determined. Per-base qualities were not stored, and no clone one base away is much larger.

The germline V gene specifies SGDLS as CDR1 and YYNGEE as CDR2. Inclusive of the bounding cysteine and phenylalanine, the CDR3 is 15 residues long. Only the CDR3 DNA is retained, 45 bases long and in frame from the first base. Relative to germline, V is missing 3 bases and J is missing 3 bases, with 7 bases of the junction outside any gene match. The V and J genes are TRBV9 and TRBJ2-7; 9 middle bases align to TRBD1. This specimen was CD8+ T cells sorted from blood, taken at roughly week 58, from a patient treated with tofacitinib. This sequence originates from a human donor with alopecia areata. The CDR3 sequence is CASSATGTGHYEQYF. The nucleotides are TGTGCCAGCAGCGCGACCGGGACAGGGCACTACGAGCAGTACTTC.